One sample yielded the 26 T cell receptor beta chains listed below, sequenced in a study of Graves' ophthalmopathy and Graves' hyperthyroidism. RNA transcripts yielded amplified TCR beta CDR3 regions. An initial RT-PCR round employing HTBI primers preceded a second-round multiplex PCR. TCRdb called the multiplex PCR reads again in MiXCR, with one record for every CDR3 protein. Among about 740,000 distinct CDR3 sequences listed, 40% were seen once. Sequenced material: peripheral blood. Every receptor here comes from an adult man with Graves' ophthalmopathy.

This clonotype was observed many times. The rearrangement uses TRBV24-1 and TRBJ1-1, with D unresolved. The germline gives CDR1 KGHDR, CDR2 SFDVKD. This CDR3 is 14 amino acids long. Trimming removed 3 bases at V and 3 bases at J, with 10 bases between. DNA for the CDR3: TGTGCCACCAGTGATACCGGCGGGGACACTGAAGCTTTCTTT. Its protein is CATSDTGGDTEAFF.

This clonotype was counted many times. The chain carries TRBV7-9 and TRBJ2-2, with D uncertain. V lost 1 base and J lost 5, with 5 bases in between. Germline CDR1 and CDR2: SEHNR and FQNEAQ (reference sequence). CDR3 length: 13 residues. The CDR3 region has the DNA TGTGCCAGCAGCTTAGACCAGACCGGGGAGCTGTTTTTT. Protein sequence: CASSLDQTGELFF. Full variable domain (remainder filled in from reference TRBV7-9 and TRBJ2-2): DTGVSQNPRHKITKRGQNVTFRCDPISEHNRLYWYRQTLGQGPEFLTYFQNEAQLEKSRLLSDRFSAERPKGSFSTLEIQRTEQGDSAMYLCASSLDQTGELFFGEGSRLTVL.

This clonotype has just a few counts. The CDR3 sequence: CASSQSDSLLWQPQHF. As DNA, the CDR3 is TGTGCCAGTAGTCAATCGGACAGTCTTCTATGGCAGCCCCAGCATTTT. This chain links TRBV19 with TRBJ1-5; a weak D match, TRBD1 (6 bases). Trimming took off 5 bases at V and 7 bases at J, with 21 bases between the two ends. CDR1 LNHDA and CDR2 SQIVND come from the germline V gene (reference sequence). This CDR3 has 16 residues.

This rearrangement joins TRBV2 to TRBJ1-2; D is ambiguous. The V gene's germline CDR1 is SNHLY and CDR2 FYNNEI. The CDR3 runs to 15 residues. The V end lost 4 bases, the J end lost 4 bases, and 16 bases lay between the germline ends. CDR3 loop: CASSVFPGESYGYTF. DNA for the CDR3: TGTGCCAGCAGTGTTTTCCCTGGAGAGAGCTATGGCTACACCTTC.

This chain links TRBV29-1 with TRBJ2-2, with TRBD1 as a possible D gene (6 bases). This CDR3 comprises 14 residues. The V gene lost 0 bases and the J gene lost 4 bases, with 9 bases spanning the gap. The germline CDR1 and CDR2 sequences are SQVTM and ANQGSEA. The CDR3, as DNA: TGCAGCGTTGAAGAGGGGGCTGGCACCGGGGAGCTGTTTTTT. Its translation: CSVEEGAGTGELFF.

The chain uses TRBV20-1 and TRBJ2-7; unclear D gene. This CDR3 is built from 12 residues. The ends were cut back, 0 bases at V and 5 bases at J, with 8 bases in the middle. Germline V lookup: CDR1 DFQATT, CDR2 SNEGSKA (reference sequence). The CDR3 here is CSARDHRDEQYF. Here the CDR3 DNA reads TGCAGTGCTAGAGATCACCGGGACGAGCAGTACTTC.

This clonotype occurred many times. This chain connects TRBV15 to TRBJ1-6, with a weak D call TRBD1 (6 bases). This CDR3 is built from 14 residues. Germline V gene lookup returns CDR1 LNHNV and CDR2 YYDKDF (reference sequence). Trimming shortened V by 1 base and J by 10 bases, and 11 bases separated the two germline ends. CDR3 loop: CATSRVSGESPLHF. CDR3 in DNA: TGTGCCACCAGCAGAGTGTCAGGGGAATCACCCCTCCACTTT.

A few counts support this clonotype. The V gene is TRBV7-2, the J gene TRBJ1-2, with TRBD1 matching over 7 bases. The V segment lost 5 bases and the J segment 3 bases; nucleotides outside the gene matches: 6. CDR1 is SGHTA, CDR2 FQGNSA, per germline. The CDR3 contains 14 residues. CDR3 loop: CASSPGGQDYGYTF. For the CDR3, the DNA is TGTGCCAGCAGCCCGGGAGGACAGGACTATGGCTACACCTTC. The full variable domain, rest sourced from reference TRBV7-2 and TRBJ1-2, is GAGVSQSPSNKVTEKGKDVELRCDPISGHTALYWYRQSLGQGLEFLIYFQGNSAPDKSGLPSDRFSAERTGGSVSTLTIQRTQQEDSAVYLCASSPGGQDYGYTFGSGTRLTVV.

DNA of the CDR3: TGCAGTGCTAGTATTCCGGGGTTTGGTCAGCCCCAGCATTTT. Its protein is CSASIPGFGQPQHF. The gene calls are TRBV20-1 and TRBJ1-5, with no clear D. The CDR3 is 14 residues long. The germline gives CDR1 DFQATT, CDR2 SNEGSKA (reference sequence). V lost 3 bases and J lost 6, with 15 bases in between.

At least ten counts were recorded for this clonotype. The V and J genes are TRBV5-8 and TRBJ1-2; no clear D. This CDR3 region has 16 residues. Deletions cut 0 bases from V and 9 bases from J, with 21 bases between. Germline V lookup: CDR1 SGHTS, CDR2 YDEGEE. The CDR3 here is CASSLAETVPESRYTF. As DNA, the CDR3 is TGTGCCAGCAGCTTGGCCGAGACCGTCCCAGAGTCACGCTACACCTTC.

The CDR3, as DNA: TGTGCCAGCAGTTGGGACAGGGGGAACACTGAAGCTTTCTTT. Translating it yields CASSWDRGNTEAFF. This chain joins TRBV2 and TRBJ1-1, with 10 bases fitting TRBD1. The CDR3 has 14 amino acids. Germline CDR1 SNHLY, CDR2 FYNNEI. With V trimmed by 5 bases and J by 1 base, 1 base remained unmatched.

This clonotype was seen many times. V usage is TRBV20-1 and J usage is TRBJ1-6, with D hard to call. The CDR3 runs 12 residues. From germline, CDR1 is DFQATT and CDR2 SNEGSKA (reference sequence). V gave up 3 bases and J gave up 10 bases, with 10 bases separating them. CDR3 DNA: TGCAGTGCTAGGCGGGGTAACTCACCCCTCCACTTT. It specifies CSARRGNSPLHF.

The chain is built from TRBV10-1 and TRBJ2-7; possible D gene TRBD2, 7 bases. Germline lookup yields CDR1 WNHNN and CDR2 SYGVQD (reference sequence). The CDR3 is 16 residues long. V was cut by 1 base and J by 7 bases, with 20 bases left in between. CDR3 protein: CASSELKKGEGKEQYF. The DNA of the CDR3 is TGCGCCAGCAGTGAGTTGAAGAAGGGGGAGGGGAAAGAGCAGTACTTC.

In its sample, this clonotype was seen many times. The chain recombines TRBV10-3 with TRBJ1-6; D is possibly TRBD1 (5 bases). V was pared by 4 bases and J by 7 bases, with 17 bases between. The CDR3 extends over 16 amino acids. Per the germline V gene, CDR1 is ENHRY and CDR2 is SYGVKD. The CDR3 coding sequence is TGTGCCATCAGTGTCAGGGCGCCGGATCGGAATTCACCCCTCCACTTT. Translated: CAISVRAPDRNSPLHF.

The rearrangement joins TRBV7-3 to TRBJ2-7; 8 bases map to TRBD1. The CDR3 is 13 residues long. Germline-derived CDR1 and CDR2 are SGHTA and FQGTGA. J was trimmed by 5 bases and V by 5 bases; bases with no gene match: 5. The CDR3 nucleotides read TGTGCCAGCAGCCCCGAGGACAGGGACGAGCAGTACTTC. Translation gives CASSPEDRDEQYF. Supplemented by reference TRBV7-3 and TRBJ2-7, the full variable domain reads GAGVSQTPSNKVTEKGKYVELRCDPISGHTALYWYRQSLGQGPEFLIYFQGTGAADDSGLPNDRFFAVRPEGSVSTLKIQRTERGDSAVYLCASSPEDRDEQYFGPGTRLTVT.

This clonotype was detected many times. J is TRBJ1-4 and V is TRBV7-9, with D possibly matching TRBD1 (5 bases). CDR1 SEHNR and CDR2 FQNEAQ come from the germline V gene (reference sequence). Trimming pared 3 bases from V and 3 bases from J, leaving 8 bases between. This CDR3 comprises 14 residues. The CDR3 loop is CASSFGAPNEKLFF. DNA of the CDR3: TGTGCCAGCAGCTTCGGGGCGCCTAATGAAAAACTGTTTTTT. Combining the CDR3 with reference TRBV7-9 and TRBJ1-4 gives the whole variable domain DTGVSQNPRHKITKRGQNVTFRCDPISEHNRLYWYRQTLGQGPEFLTYFQNEAQLEKSRLLSDRFSAERPKGSFSTLEIQRTEQGDSAMYLCASSFGAPNEKLFFGSGTQLSVL.

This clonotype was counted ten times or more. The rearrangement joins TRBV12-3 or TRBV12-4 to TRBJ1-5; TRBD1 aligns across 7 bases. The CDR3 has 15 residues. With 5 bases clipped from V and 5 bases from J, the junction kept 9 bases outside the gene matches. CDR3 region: CASSGTATIYQPQHF. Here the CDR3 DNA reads TGTGCCAGCAGTGGGACAGCTACGATTTATCAGCCCCAGCATTTT.

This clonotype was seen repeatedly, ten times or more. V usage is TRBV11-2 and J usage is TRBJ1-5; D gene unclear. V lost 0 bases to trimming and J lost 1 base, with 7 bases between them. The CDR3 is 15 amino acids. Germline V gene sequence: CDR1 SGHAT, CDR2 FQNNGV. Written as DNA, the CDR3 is TGTGCCAGCAGCTTAGACGGTCTGAGCAATCAGCCCCAGCATTTT. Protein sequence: CASSLDGLSNQPQHF.

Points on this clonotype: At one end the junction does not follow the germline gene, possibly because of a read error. DNA of the CDR3: TGTGCCAGCAGCGCCGGGGCGGGAGGTAATACCGGGGAGCTGTTTTTT. As protein: CASSAGAGGNTGELFF. This chain joins TRBV10-2 and TRBJ2-2; 8 bases fit TRBD2. The CDR3 has 16 residues. The germline V gene encodes CDR1 WSHSY and CDR2 SAAADI.

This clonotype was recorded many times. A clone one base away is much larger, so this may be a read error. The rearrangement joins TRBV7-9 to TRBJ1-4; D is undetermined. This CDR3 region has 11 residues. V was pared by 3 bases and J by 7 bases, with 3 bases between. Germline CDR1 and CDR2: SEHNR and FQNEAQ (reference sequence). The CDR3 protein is CASSFSEKLFF. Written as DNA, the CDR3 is TGTGCCAGCAGCTTTAGTGAAAAACTGTTTTTT. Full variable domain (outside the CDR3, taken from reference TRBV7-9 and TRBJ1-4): DTGVSQNPRHKITKRGQNVTFRCDPISEHNRLYWYRQTLGQGPEFLTYFQNEAQLEKSRLLSDRFSAERPKGSFSTLEIQRTEQGDSAMYLCASSFSEKLFFGSGTQLSVL.

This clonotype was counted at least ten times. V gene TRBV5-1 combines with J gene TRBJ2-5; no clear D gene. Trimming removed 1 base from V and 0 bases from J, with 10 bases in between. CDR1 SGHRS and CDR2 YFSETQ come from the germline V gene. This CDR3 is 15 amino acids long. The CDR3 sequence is CASSLTATYQETQYF. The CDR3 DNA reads TGCGCCAGCAGCTTGACAGCGACCTACCAAGAGACCCAGTACTTC. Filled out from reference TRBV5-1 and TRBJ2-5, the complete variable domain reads KAGVTQTPRYLIKTRGQQVTLSCSPISGHRSVSWYQQTPGQGLQFLFEYFSETQRNKGNFPGRFSGRQFSNSRSEMNVSTLELGDSALYLCASSLTATYQETQYFGPGTRLLVL.

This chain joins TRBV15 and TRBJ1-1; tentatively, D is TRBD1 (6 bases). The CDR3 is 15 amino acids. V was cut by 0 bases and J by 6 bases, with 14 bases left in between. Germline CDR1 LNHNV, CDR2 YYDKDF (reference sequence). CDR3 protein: CATSRDQRGKAEAFF. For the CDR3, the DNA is TGTGCCACCAGCAGAGATCAAAGGGGGAAGGCTGAAGCTTTCTTT.

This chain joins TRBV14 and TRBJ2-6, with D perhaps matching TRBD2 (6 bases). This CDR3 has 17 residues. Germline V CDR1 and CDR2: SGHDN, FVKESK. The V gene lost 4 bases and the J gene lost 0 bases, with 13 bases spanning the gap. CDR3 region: CASSLRTGDSGANVLTF. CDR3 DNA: TGTGCCAGCAGCCTCCGTACGGGAGACTCTGGGGCCAACGTCCTGACTTTC.

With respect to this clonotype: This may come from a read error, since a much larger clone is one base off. The CDR3 region is CASSQTGNTGELFF. The CDR3 DNA reads as TGTGCCAGCAGCCAGACAGGGAACACCGGGGAGCTGTTTTTT. The chain joins TRBV7-8 to TRBJ2-2; D might be TRBD1 (6 bases). There are 14 residues in the CDR3. CDR1 is SGHVS and CDR2 is FQNEAQ in the germline V gene. V was cut by 5 bases and J by 1 base, with 8 bases left in between.

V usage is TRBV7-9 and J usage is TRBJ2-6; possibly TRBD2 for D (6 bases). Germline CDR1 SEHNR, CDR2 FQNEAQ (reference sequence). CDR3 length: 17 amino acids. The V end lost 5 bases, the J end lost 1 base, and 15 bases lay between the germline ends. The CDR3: CASSPEREASGANVLTF. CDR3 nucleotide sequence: TGTGCCAGCAGCCCGGAGAGGGAGGCGTCTGGGGCCAACGTCCTGACTTTC.

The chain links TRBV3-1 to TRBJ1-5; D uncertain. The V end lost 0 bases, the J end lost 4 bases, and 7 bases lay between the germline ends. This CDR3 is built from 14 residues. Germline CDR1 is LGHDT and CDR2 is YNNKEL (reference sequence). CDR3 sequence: CASSQDLTNQPQHF. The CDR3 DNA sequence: TGTGCCAGCAGCCAAGATCTAACGAATCAGCCCCAGCATTTT.